A selection of T cell receptor beta chains follows, all from one sample in a study of T cell responses to AZD1222 COVID-19 vaccine. Data came from immunoSEQ multiplex PCR; TCRdb stores just in-frame clones and leaves some out. The table lists 55,000 to 65,000 clones, 88% of them singletons, with roughly 15% in the top ten. The sample here was peripheral blood, taken on day 0 of AZD1222 vaccination. The receptors were gathered from an adult in good health. Each CDR3 is given with its conserved first and last residue. The D gene is left open where the match is weak. Clone size is stated in some rows and not others, as once, few, many or a class when expanded.

d_gene	v_gene	j_gene	abundance	CDR3nt	CDR3aa
TRBD1	TRBV24-1	TRBJ1-5	.	TGTGCCACCAGGACAGGGGGCGTCGAGGGCAATCAGCCCCAGCATTTT	CATRTGGVEGNQPQHF
.	TRBV19	TRBJ1-1	.	TGTGCCAGTAGTTTCCGGGGGGCGATGGGCACTGAAGCTTTCTTT	CASSFRGAMGTEAFF
.	TRBV30	TRBJ1-2	.	TGTGCCTGGAGCGAGATTGGCTACACCTTC	CAWSEIGYTF
.	TRBV4-1	TRBJ1-1	.	TGCGCCAGCAGCCAAGAATCGGAGAACACTGAAGCTTTCTTT	CASSQESENTEAFF
TRBD2	TRBV9	TRBJ2-3	.	TGTGCCAGCAGCGTAGCTCCAGCGGGGGGAGCGGGGGGCACAGATACGCAGTATTTT	CASSVAPAGGAGGTDTQYF
TRBD2	TRBV11-2	TRBJ2-1	.	TGTGCCAGCAGCTTTACAGCGGGAGGTTCCCTTGAGCAGTTCTTC	CASSFTAGGSLEQFF
.	TRBV18	TRBJ1-5	.	TGTGCCAGCTCTGGACAGCCGAGAGCCAATGGCAATCAGCCCCAGCATTTT	CASSGQPRANGNQPQHF
.	TRBV7-2	TRBJ2-3	.	TGTGCCAGCAGCTTTATGGAAGATACGCAGTATTTT	CASSFMEDTQYF
.	TRBV9	TRBJ2-3	.	TGTGCCAGCAGCGTAGTTGGACGTAGCACAGATACGCAGTATTTT	CASSVVGRSTDTQYF
.	TRBV15	TRBJ2-7	.	TGTGCCACCAGCAGAGATCTGGAGGTAGGAGGTCCCTACGAGCAGTACTTC	CATSRDLEVGGPYEQYF
TRBD1	TRBV19	TRBJ2-7	.	TGTGCCAGTAGTGAACAGGGGGCCTCCTACGAGCAGTACTTC	CASSEQGASYEQYF
TRBD2	TRBV6-2/TRBV6-3	TRBJ2-2	.	TGTGCCAGCAGTTCTAGCGGGAGGAGCGGGGAGCTGTTTTTT	CASSSSGRSGELFF
TRBD1	TRBV5-1	TRBJ2-7	.	TGCGCCAGCAGCTTACTACAGGGGCAGGAAGAGCAGTACTTC	CASSLLQGQEEQYF
.	TRBV6-1	TRBJ2-1	.	TGTGCCAGCAGTGTCTCCGGGACTCCGGGCCCAAACAATGAGCAGTTCTTC	CASSVSGTPGPNNEQFF
TRBD1	TRBV3-1/TRBV3-2	TRBJ1-5	.	TGTGCCAGCAGTCCAGGGGGCCATCAGCCCCAGCATTTT	CASSPGGHQPQHF
.	TRBV9	TRBJ1-6	few	TGTGCCAGCAGTCTCCGACAAAGCTATAATTCACCCCTCCACTTT	CASSLRQSYNSPLHF
.	TRBV27	TRBJ1-4	.	TGTGCCAGCAGCCGGGCTGGGGGCCCGCGTGAAAAACTGTTTTTT	CASSRAGGPREKLFF
.	TRBV19	TRBJ2-1	few	TGTGCCAGTAGGCACAGGGGAGGGGGCACCTACAATGAGCAGTTCTTC	CASRHRGGGTYNEQFF
TRBD2	TRBV15	TRBJ2-5	.	TGTGCCACCAGCAGCCTGACTAGCGGGAGAGGGGAGACCCAGTACTTC	CATSSLTSGRGETQYF
.	TRBV2	TRBJ2-1	.	TGTGCCAGCAAGAGGACCAGGGGGGTTGGGAATGAGCAGTTCTTC	CASKRTRGVGNEQFF
TRBD2	TRBV18	TRBJ2-1	.	TGTGCCAGCTCGACTAGCGGGAGCCCCTACAATGAGCAGTTCTTC	CASSTSGSPYNEQFF
TRBD2	TRBV29-1	TRBJ2-2	.	TGCAGCGTTTTGAAGGTAGCGGGAACGAACACCGGGGAGCTGTTTTTT	CSVLKVAGTNTGELFF
.	TRBV6-1	TRBJ1-5	few	TGTGCCAGCAGTGAGGGGGCAGAGAGTAATCAGCCCCAGCATTTT	CASSEGAESNQPQHF
TRBD1	TRBV9	TRBJ1-3	.	TGTGCCAGCAGCCCATCAGGGGGCAGACTTGGAAACACCATATATTTT	CASSPSGGRLGNTIYF
.	TRBV28	TRBJ2-2	once	TGTGCCAGCAGTTTATTGGGGGCTCGAGGGGAGCTGTTTTTT	CASSLLGARGELFF
TRBD1	TRBV2	TRBJ1-6	.	TGTGCCAGCAGAATGACAGGGGTGGATTCACCCCTCCACTTT	CASRMTGVDSPLHF
.	TRBV7-6	TRBJ1-3	.	TGTGCCAGCAGCGCGGACGGATTCCGAAACACCATATATTTT	CASSADGFRNTIYF
.	TRBV7-2	TRBJ2-1	.	TGTGCCAGCAGCTTTAGGGTGACAACCTACAATGAGCAGTTCTTC	CASSFRVTTYNEQFF
.	TRBV19	TRBJ2-5	.	TGTGCCAGTAGTATGCCGGGCCTGGAGACCCAGTACTTC	CASSMPGLETQYF
.	TRBV4-1	TRBJ2-2	medium-sized	TGCGCCAGCAGCTCCCCCATACCTGGCGGGGAGCTGTTTTTT	CASSSPIPGGELFF
.	TRBV19	TRBJ1-1	.	TGTGCCAGTAGTCTCCAGACAGTGAACACTGAAGCTTTCTTT	CASSLQTVNTEAFF
.	TRBV15	TRBJ1-3	few	TGTGCCACCAGAGATGGGGCTCACTCTGGAAACACCATATATTTT	CATRDGAHSGNTIYF
.	TRBV6-4	TRBJ2-6	few	TGTGCCAGCAGTGCGACAGGACAGCTACTTTCAGGGGCCAACGTCCTGACTTTC	CASSATGQLLSGANVLTF
.	TRBV7-9	TRBJ2-7	.	TGTGCCAGCAGCTCACTCTTAGCGGAGAGCTACGAGCAGTACTTC	CASSSLLAESYEQYF
.	TRBV7-9	TRBJ1-2	.	TGTGCCAGCAGCTTAACATCCCTAAGGACAGAAAAAGGCTACACCTTC	CASSLTSLRTEKGYTF
.	TRBV7-9	TRBJ1-1	.	TGTGCCAGCAGCTTCTACACCCAGAACACTGAAGCTTTCTTT	CASSFYTQNTEAFF
.	TRBV18	TRBJ1-2	.	TGTGCCAGCTCACCCCCGACAGGAATGAACTATGGCTACACCTTC	CASSPPTGMNYGYTF
.	TRBV7-7	TRBJ2-7	.	TGTGCTAGCAGCTTAGGGGGGACAACCGAGCAGTACTTC	CASSLGGTTEQYF
.	TRBV6-5	TRBJ2-1	.	TGTGCCAGCAGTTCCCCCCTGGGGGAGCAGTTCTTC	CASSSPLGEQFF
TRBD1	TRBV6-5	TRBJ1-2	.	TGTGCCAGCAGTTATATAGAGACAGGGACAAGGAGTGGCTACACCTTC	CASSYIETGTRSGYTF
.	TRBV3-1/TRBV3-2	TRBJ1-6	.	TGTGCCAGCAGCATACTGGATCCCATTTCATACATCAATTCACCCCTCCACTTT	CASSILDPISYINSPLHF
.	TRBV11-3	TRBJ2-2	.	TGTGCCAGCAGCCCTTTGTCGACCGGGGAGCTGTTTTTT	CASSPLSTGELFF